Below are 20 T cell receptor beta chains sequenced from a single sample in a study of blood T cell repertoires in COVID-19. Profiling relied on immunoSEQ multiplex PCR, and the TCRdb table lists in-frame clones only, not all of them. The profile covers about 240,000 clones, with 86% appearing a single time and roughly 6.3% taken by the ten largest. The sample was peripheral blood. These receptors all stem from a man aged 60 to 75 with acute or convalescent COVID-19.

This clone was seen a few times. CDR3 DNA sequence: TGTGCCACCTGGGACTTCTCCTACGAGCAGTACTTC. Translated, it gives CATWDFSYEQYF. V and J are TRBV27 and TRBJ2-7, with D perhaps TRBD2 (6 bases). The V end was cut by 10 bases, the J end by 0 bases, with 10 bases between. The length of the CDR3 is 12 residues. Germline V CDR1 and CDR2: MNHEY, SMNVEV (reference sequence).

The chain joins TRBV28 to TRBJ1-1; D possibly corresponds to TRBD1 (6 bases). This CDR3 spans 14 amino acids. The V end lost 9 bases, the J end lost 1 base, and 15 bases lay between the germline ends. CDR1 and CDR2 from the germline V gene are MDHEN and SYDVKM. DNA of the CDR3: TGTGCCAGTACCCGGACAGTTACGAACACTGAAGCTTTCTTT. Its translation is CASTRTVTNTEAFF.

V is TRBV9 and J is TRBJ2-7, with 9 bases lining up with TRBD1. V shed 0 bases and J 6 bases; nucleotides not matched to a gene: 10. The CDR3 runs 16 residues. The germline V gene has CDR1 SGDLS and CDR2 YYNGEE. The CDR3 DNA reads TGTGCCAGCAGCGTAGCTCTGGGGACAGGGATCTCCGAGCAGTACTTC. It encodes CASSVALGTGISEQYF. The variable domain in full, completed from reference TRBV9 and TRBJ2-7, reads DSGVTQTPKHLITATGQRVTLRCSPRSGDLSVYWYQQSLDQGLQFLIQYYNGEERAKGNILERFSAQQFPDLHSELNLSSLELGDSALYFCASSVALGTGISEQYFGPGTRLTVT.

The chain joins TRBV6-2 or TRBV6-3 to TRBJ2-7; TRBD1 aligns across 10 bases. The ends lost 5 bases at V and 6 bases at J; junction bases unmatched: 1. Germline lookup yields CDR1 MNHEY and CDR2 SVGEGT. This CDR3 contains 12 residues. This CDR3 is CASSGTGAEQYF. Here the CDR3 DNA reads TGTGCCAGCAGTGGGACAGGGGCCGAGCAGTACTTC.

The chain recombines TRBV24-1 with TRBJ2-3; possibly TRBD2 for D (5 bases). The CDR3 covers 16 residues. V lost 1 base, J lost 2 bases, and 12 bases lay in between. Germline CDR1 reads KGHDR; CDR2 reads SFDVKD. The CDR3 loop is CATSDFEDGLTDTQYF. The CDR3 nucleotides read TGTGCCACCAGTGATTTTGAGGACGGACTCACAGATACGCAGTATTTT.

This clone appeared once. The chain has TRBV4-3 and TRBJ1-4; maybe TRBD1 (5 bases). V lost 3 bases to trimming and J lost 12 bases, with 17 bases between them. CDR1 and CDR2 (germline): LGHNA, YSLEER. The CDR3 spans 14 residues. The CDR3 DNA is TGCGCCAGCAGCCAGGGGACCTCCTCGGGAGAACTGTTTTTT. This encodes CASSQGTSSGELFF.

This clone was counted a single time. The chain recombines TRBV5-6 with TRBJ2-7, with 9 nucleotides matching TRBD2. J gave up 6 bases and V 0 bases, and 10 bases lay outside the gene matches. Looked up from germline, CDR1 is SGHDT and CDR2 is YYEEEE. CDR3 size: 16 residues. The chain's CDR3 is CASSLDAGTSLLEQYF. CDR3 bases: TGTGCCAGCAGCTTGGACGCCGGGACTAGCCTCCTCGAGCAGTACTTC.

This chain's CDR3 is CATSRRRGGNTEAFF. CDR3 nucleotides: TGTGCCACCAGCAGGCGACGGGGAGGGAACACTGAAGCTTTCTTT. The chain is built from TRBV15 and TRBJ1-1, with D unresolved. CDR3 length: 15 amino acids. Deletions cut 3 bases from V and 1 base from J, with 12 bases between. CDR1 is LNHNV, CDR2 YYDKDF, per germline (reference sequence).

This clone was recorded a few times. Additional DNA sequences in this sample encode the identical CDR3. The chain recombines TRBV9 with TRBJ2-5; 7 bases fit TRBD1. This CDR3 spans 14 amino acids. V was pared by 4 bases and J by 4 bases, with 7 bases of the junction left unmatched. Germline lookup yields CDR1 SGDLS and CDR2 YYNGEE. CDR3 residues: CASSPRQGRETQYF. DNA of the CDR3: TGTGCCAGCAGCCCTCGACAGGGTCGAGAGACCCAGTACTTC.

This rearrangement joins TRBV2 to TRBJ1-1; tentative D call: TRBD1 (6 bases). The CDR3 totals 15 residues. V was trimmed by 8 bases and J by 1 base, leaving 17 bases between them. In germline, CDR1 is SNHLY, CDR2 FYNNEI. The CDR3 loop reads CASASTGQTNTEAFF. CDR3 DNA: TGTGCCAGCGCTAGTACGGGACAAACGAACACTGAAGCTTTCTTT.

V and J are TRBV5-1 and TRBJ1-6; TRBD1 agrees at 10 bases. Germline V lookup: CDR1 SGHRS, CDR2 YFSETQ. The junction had 4 bases not matched to a gene; V was cut back by 2 bases and J by 8 bases. The length of the CDR3 is 15 residues. Here the CDR3 DNA reads TGCGCCAGCAGCTTACGACAGGGGGCAGATTCACCCCTCCACTTT. This codes for CASSLRQGADSPLHF.

The chain combines TRBV6-2 or TRBV6-3 with TRBJ2-6, with 7 bases that match TRBD1. After removal of 0 bases from V and 0 bases from J, the junction contained 14 bases not matched to a gene. CDR3 size: 21 residues. Germline CDR1 is MNHEY and CDR2 is SVGEGT. The DNA of the CDR3 is TGTGCCAGCAGTTACTCGTGGTTCCCCGACAGGGCCCTCTCTGGGGCCAACGTCCTGACTTTC. Its translation: CASSYSWFPDRALSGANVLTF.

This chain links TRBV9 with TRBJ1-1; TRBD1 might be the D (6 bases). Trimming pared 0 bases from V and 3 bases from J, leaving 12 bases between. This CDR3 has 15 residues. Germline V gives CDR1 SGDLS, CDR2 YYNGEE. CDR3 nucleotides: TGTGCCAGCAGCGTAGGATGGGGGCAGGACACTGAAGCTTTCTTT. This encodes CASSVGWGQDTEAFF.

The rearrangement uses TRBV5-4 and TRBJ1-3, with 7 bases lining up with TRBD1. Unmatched junction bases numbered 8, after V lost 2 bases and J lost 3 bases. CDR1 and CDR2 (germline): SGHNT, YYREEE (reference sequence). This CDR3 has 16 amino acids. The CDR3 is CASSFGATGDGNTIYF. DNA for the CDR3: TGTGCCAGCAGCTTCGGGGCCACAGGGGATGGAAACACCATATATTTT.

J is TRBJ2-2 and V is TRBV29-1, with 8 bases lining up with TRBD2. Trimming at V came to 3 bases and at J to 3 bases, leaving 3 bases not matched to a gene. Germline V gene data show CDR1 as SQVTM and CDR2 as ANQGSEA. The CDR3 loop spans 14 amino acids. CDR3 amino acids: CSVEVAGYTGELFF. CDR3 DNA: TGCAGCGTTGAGGTAGCGGGGTACACCGGGGAGCTGTTTTTT.

The chain uses TRBV11-3 and TRBJ2-5, with a weak D call TRBD1 (6 bases). Germline assignment: CDR1 SGHNT and CDR2 YENEEA. The CDR3 has 14 residues. V lost 2 bases and J 4 bases, leaving 11 bases between the germline ends. In DNA form, the CDR3 reads TGTGCCAGCAGCTTAAACAGGGTCGCAGAGACCCAGTACTTC. This encodes CASSLNRVAETQYF.

CDR3 sequence reads: CSVLQGAGYGYTF. CDR3 bases: TGCAGCGTTTTACAGGGGGCTGGCTATGGCTACACCTTC. J is TRBJ1-2 and V is TRBV29-1, with TRBD1 matching 9 bases. The CDR3 is 13 amino acids. Germline CDR1 reads SQVTM; CDR2 reads ANQGSEA. The trim removed 5 bases at V and 4 bases at J, leaving 5 bases unmatched.

The V and J genes are TRBV7-8 and TRBJ2-2, with a weak D call TRBD2 (5 bases). The germline V gene encodes CDR1 SGHVS and CDR2 FQNEAQ. V shed 0 bases and J shed 6 bases, with 5 bases lying between them. This CDR3 is built from 13 residues. As DNA, the CDR3 is TGTGCCAGCAGCTTAGCTAGCGCCGGGGAGCTGTTTTTT. Residues: CASSLASAGELFF.

This sequence joins TRBV7-3 and TRBJ2-3, with TRBD2 matching 13 bases. From germline, CDR1 is SGHTA and CDR2 FQGTGA. CDR3 size: 18 residues. The V segment lost 2 bases and the J segment 4 bases; nucleotides outside the gene matches: 9. In DNA, the CDR3 is TGTGCCAGCAGCTTAGGGACTAGCGGGAAGGGTTTCGCAGATACGCAGTATTTT. This sequence encodes CASSLGTSGKGFADTQYF.

This chain links TRBV30 with TRBJ2-5, with D possibly TRBD2 on 6 matching bases. Trimming stripped 0 bases from V and 2 bases from J, with 13 bases between. The length of the CDR3 is 15 residues. Per the germline V gene, CDR1 is GTSNPN and CDR2 is SVGIG (reference sequence). The CDR3 loop reads CAWSVRSSVQETQYF. The DNA of the CDR3 is TGTGCCTGGAGTGTAAGGTCTAGCGTTCAAGAGACCCAGTACTTC.